These T cell receptor beta chains were read from a single sample in a study of shared clonotypes between healthy human individuals. The table came from immunoSEQ multiplex PCR; TCRdb's copy has only in-frame clones and leaves some out. The sample has 600,000 to 750,000 clones; roughly 78% are singletons. Sequenced input: memory CD4+ T cells sorted from blood. These TCRs come from a woman aged 25 to 45 in good health. CDR3s leave out the opening cysteine and the closing phenylalanine or tryptophan.

length	J	V	CDR3
11	TRBJ2-7	TRBV28	ASSIPRSYEQY
13	TRBJ2-1	TRBV19	ASSTTSGLYNEQF
11	TRBJ1-1	TRBV6-1	ATRTAMNTEAF
13	TRBJ2-7	TRBV5-1	ASSLDGTGFVEQY
12	TRBJ1-5	TRBV10-1	ASMGQGSPQPQH
13	TRBJ1-4	TRBV6-5	ASSYGRARNEKLF
11	TRBJ1-1	TRBV2	ASSENLGGEAF
10	TRBJ2-7	TRBV11-2	ASSWKAYEQY
11	TRBJ2-7	TRBV6-5	ASSYVGLGEQY
11	TRBJ2-7	TRBV10-1	ASSPSGSYEQY
12	TRBJ2-3	TRBV4-1	ASSLGGNTDTQY
14	TRBJ2-7	TRBV4-1	ASSQYTSGEPYEQY
9	TRBJ1-2	TRBV7-9	ASYGGGQAY
12	TRBJ1-3	TRBV5-1	ASSPGTAGNTIY
11	TRBJ2-5	TRBV21-1	ASSKAGQETQY
12	TRBJ2-5	TRBV5-5	ASRPTVERETQY
16	TRBJ2-1	TRBV18	ASSPRTSGRGGYNEQF
12	TRBJ1-3	TRBV11-2	ASSAGAQGNTIY
12	TRBJ1-1	TRBV5-4	ASSLGQMNTEAF